The T cell receptor beta chain under discussion was sequenced for a study of T cells after yellow fever vaccination. Overall study results and limits: Abundant bulk-population clonotypes could contaminate the FACS-sorted repertoires. Faster peaking, at day 5 versus 15, marked a secondary response that was weaker.

With 3 bases removed from V and 6 bases from J, the gap between germline ends came to 11 bases. Germline V CDR1 and CDR2: DFQATT, SNEGSKA (reference sequence). This CDR3 is 12 amino acids long. This clonotype was recorded at least ten times. Antigen: not known. Making TCR cDNA involved 5'RACE template switching, which added UMIs and a universal primer site. TCRdb reprocessed the 5' RACE reads with MiXCR, giving one entry per CDR3 protein. The data contain roughly 150,000 distinct CDR3 sequences, about 6.9% of them singletons. This sequence was found in a young man who received the YFV17D yellow fever vaccine. The sample in question was CD4+ T cells sorted from PBMCs, obtained 10 days after the yellow fever booster vaccination. The rearrangement uses TRBV20-1 and TRBJ1-1, with no clear D. CDR3: CSASNRSPEAFF. The CDR3 coding sequence is TGCAGTGCTAGCAACCGGAGTCCTGAAGCTTTCTTT.